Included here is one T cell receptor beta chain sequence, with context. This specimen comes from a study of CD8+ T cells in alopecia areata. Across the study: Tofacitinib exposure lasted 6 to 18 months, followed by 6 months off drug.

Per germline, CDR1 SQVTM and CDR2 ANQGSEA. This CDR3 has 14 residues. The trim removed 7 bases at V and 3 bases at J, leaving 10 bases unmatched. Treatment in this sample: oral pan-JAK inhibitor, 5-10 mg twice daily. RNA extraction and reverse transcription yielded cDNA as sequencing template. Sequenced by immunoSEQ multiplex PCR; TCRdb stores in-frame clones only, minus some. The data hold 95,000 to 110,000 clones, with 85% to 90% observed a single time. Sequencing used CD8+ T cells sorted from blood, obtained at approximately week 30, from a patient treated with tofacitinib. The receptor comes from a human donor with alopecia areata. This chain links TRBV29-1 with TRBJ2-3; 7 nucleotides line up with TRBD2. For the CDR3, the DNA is TGCAGCGGCGAGGGAGGGGCTCGGACAGATACGCAGTATTTT. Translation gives CSGEGGARTDTQYF.